The sequence of this T cell receptor beta chain was determined in a study of molecular identifiers for immune sequencing clone quantification. Germline V gives CDR1 MNHEY, CDR2 SMNVEV (reference sequence). The CDR3 has 14 residues. Trimming removed 6 bases from V and 5 bases from J; junction bases left unmatched: 5. This clonotype was recorded at least ten times. TCRdb processed the PCR reads anew with MiXCR; each CDR3 protein has one entry. The sample contains nearly 650,000 distinct CDR3 sequences, about 25% of which appear only once. The rearrangement links TRBV27 to TRBJ1-4, with 8 nucleotides matching TRBD1. This clonotype originated in a human donor in good health. Some libraries in this study had Jurkat cell RNA spiked in. The sample consisted of naive CD8+ T cells from blood, with Jurkat cell RNA spiked in. Subset given: FACS-sorted CD8+CD4-CCR7+CD45RA+ naive T cells. The CDR3 DNA is TGTGCCAGCAGCCGGACAGGGCGAAATGAAAAACTGTTTTTT. Translated: CASSRTGRNEKLFF.